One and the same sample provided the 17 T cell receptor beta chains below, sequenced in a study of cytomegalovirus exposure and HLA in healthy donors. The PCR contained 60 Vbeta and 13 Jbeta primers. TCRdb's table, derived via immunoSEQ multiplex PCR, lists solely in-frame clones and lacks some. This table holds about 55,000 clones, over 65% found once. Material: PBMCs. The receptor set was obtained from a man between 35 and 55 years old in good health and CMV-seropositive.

DNA of the CDR3: TGTGCCAGCAGCCCACTACAAGGGGCCGTCAAGGGCTACACCTTC. It codes for CASSPLQGAVKGYTF. The chain has TRBV7-2 and TRBJ1-2, with D possibly TRBD1 on 5 matching bases. Germline loops: CDR1 SGHTA, CDR2 FQGNSA. Trimming cost V 5 bases and J 8 bases, with 21 bases left between them. CDR3 length equals 15 residues.

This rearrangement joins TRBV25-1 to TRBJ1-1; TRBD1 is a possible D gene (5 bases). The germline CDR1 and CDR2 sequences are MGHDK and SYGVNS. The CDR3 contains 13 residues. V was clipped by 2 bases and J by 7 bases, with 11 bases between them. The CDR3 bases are TGTGCCAGCAGTGAAGCCACAGGAATTGAAGCTTTCTTT. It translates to CASSEATGIEAFF.

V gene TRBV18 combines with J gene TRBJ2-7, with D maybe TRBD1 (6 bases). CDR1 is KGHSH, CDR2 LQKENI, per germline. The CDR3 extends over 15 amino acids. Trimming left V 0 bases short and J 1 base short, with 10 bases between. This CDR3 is CASSPPSTGSYEQYF. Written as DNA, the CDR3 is TGTGCCAGCTCACCACCGAGTACAGGGTCCTACGAGCAGTACTTC.

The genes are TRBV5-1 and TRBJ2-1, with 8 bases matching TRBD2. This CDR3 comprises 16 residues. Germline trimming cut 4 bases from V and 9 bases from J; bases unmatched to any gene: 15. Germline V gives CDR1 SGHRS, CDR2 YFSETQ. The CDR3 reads CASSLIERGNMAEQFF. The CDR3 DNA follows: TGCGCCAGCAGCCTAATTGAGCGGGGGAACATGGCTGAGCAGTTCTTC.

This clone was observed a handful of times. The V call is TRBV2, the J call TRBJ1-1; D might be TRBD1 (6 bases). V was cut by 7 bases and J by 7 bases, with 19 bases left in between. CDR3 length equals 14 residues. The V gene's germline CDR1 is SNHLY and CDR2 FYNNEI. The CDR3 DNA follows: TGTGCCAGCAAAATGTCGGGGGGCATTGGTGAAGCTTTCTTT. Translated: CASKMSGGIGEAFF. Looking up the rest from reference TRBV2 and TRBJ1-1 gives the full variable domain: EPEVTQTPSHQVTQMGQEVILRCVPISNHLYFYWYRQILGQKVEFLVSFYNNEISEKSEIFDDQFSVERPDGSNFTLKIRSTKLEDSAMYFCASKMSGGIGEAFFGQGTRLTVV.

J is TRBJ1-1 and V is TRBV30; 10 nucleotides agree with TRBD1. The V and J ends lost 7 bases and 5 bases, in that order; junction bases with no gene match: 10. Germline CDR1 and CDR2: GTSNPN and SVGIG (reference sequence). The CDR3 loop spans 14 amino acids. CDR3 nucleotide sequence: TGTGCCTCCGGACAGGGGGGAGTGAGAACTGAAGCTTTCTTT. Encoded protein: CASGQGGVRTEAFF.

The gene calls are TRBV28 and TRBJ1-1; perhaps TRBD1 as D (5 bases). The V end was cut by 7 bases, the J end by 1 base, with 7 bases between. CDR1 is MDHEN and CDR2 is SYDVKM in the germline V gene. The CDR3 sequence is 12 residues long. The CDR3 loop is CASMQGNTEAFF. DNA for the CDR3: TGTGCCAGCATGCAGGGGAACACTGAAGCTTTCTTT. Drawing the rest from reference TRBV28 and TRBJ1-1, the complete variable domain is DVKVTQSSRYLVKRTGEKVFLECVQDMDHENMFWYRQDPGLGLRLIYFSYDVKMKEKGDIPEGYSVSREKKERFSLILESASTNQTSMYLCASMQGNTEAFFGQGTRLTVV.

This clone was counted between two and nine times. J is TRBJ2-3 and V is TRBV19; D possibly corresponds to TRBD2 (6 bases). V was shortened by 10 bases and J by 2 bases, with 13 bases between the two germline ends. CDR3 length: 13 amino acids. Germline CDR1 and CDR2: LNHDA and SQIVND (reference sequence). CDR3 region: CATAPDYTDTQYF. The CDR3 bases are TGTGCCACTGCCCCGGACTACACAGATACGCAGTATTTT.

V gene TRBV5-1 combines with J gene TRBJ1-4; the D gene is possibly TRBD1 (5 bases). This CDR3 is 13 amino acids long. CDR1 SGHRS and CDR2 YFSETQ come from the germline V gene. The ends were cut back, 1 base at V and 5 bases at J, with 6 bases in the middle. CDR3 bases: TGCGCCAGCAGCTTGCCAGGGAATGAAAAACTGTTTTTT. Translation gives CASSLPGNEKLFF.

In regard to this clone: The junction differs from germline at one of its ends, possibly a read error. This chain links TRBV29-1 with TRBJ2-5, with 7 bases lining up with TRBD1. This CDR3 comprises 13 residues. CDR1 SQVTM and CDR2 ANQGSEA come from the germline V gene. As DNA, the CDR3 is TGCAGCGTTGTGGCACAGGGGCTAGAGGCCCAGTACTTC. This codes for CSVVAQGLEAQYF.

The CDR3 DNA is TGCGCCAGCAGCTTGGTAGGGGACACTGAAGCTTTCTTT. Protein product: CASSLVGDTEAFF. This chain joins TRBV5-1 and TRBJ1-1; a weak D match, TRBD1 (5 bases). Germline V lookup: CDR1 SGHRS, CDR2 YFSETQ. Trimming shortened V by 0 bases and J by 3 bases, and 6 bases separated the two germline ends. The CDR3 is made up of 13 amino acids.

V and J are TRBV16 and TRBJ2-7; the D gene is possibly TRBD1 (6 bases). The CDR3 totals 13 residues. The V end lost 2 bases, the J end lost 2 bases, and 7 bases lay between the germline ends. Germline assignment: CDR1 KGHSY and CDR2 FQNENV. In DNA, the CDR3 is TGTGCCAGCAGCCAAGACAGGCCCTACGAGCAGTACTTC. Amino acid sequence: CASSQDRPYEQYF.

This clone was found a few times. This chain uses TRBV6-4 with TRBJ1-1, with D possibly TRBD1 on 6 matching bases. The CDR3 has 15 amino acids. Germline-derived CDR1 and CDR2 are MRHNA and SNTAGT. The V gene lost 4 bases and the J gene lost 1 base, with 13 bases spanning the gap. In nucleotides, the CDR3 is TGTGCCAGCAGTGTCACAGGGCTCCAGAACACTGAAGCTTTCTTT. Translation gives CASSVTGLQNTEAFF.

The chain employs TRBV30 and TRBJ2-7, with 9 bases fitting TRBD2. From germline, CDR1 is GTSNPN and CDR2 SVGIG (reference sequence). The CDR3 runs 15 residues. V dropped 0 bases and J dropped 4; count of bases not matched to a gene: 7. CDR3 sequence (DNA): TGTGCCTGGAGTGTAGGCGGGGGGGCTCCTTACGAGCAGTACTTC. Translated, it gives CAWSVGGGAPYEQYF.

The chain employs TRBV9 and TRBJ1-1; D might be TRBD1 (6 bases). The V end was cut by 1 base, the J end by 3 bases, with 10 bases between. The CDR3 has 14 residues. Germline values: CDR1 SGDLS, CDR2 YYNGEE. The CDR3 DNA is TGTGCCAGCAGCGTAAGGACAGTCGACACTGAAGCTTTCTTT. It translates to CASSVRTVDTEAFF.

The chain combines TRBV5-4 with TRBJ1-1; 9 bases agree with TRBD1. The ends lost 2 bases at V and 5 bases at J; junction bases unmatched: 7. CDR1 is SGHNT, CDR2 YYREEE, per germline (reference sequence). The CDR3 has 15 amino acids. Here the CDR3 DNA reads TGTGCCAGCAGCTTAAAGACAGGGGGAGAGACTGAAGCTTTCTTT. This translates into CASSLKTGGETEAFF.

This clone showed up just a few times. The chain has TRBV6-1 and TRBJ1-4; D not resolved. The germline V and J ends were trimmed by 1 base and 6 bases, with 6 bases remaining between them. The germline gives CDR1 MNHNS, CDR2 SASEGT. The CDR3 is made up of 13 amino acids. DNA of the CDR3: TGTGCCAGCAGTGAAGTCAGGCATGAAAAACTGTTTTTT. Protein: CASSEVRHEKLFF.